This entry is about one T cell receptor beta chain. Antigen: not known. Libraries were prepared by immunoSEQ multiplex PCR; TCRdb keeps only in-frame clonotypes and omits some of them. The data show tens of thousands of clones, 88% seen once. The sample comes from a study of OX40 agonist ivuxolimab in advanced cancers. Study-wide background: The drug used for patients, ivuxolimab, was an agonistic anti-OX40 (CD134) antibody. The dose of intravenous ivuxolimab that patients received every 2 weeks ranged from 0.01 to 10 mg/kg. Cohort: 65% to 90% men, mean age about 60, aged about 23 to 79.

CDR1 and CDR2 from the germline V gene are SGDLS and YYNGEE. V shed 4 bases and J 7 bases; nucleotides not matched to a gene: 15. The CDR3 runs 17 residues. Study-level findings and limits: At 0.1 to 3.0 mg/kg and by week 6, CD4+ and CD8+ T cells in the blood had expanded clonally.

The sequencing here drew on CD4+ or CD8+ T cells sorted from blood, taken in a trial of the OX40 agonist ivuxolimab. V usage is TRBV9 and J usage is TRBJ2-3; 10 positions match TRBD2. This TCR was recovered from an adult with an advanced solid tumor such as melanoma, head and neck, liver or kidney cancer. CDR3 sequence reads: CASSPSGRALPGNTQYF. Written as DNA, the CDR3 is TGTGCCAGCAGCCCCAGCGGGAGGGCCTTACCCGGAAATACGCAGTATTTT. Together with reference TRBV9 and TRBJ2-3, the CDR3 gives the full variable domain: DSGVTQTPKHLITATGQRVTLRCSPRSGDLSVYWYQQSLDQGLQFLIQYYNGEERAKGNILERFSAQQFPDLHSELNLSSLELGDSALYFCASSPSGRALPGNTQYFGPGTRLTVL.